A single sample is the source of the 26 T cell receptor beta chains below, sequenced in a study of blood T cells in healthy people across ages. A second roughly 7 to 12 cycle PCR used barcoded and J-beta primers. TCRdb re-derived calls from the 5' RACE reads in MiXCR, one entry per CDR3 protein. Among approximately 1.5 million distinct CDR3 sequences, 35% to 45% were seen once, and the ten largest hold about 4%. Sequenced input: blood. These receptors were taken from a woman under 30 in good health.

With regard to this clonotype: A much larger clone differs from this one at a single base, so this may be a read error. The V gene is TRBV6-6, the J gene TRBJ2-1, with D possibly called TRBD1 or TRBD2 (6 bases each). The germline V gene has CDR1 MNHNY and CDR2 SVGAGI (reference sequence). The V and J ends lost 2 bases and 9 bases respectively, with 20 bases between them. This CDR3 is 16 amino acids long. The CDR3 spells CASSYGRGPYGGEQFF. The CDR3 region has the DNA TGTGCCAGCAGTTACGGTCGGGGGCCCTACGGCGGTGAGCAGTTCTTC.

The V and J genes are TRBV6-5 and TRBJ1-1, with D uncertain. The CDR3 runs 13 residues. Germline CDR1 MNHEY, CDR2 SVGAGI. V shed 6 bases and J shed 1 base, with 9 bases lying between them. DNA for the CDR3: TGTGCCAGCAGGCCCTCGAGGAACACTGAAGCTTTCTTT. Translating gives CASRPSRNTEAFF.

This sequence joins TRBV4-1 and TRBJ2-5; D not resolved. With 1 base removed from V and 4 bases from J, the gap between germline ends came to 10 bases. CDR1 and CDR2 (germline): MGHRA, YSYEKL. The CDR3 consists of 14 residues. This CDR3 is CASSQVLEGETQYF. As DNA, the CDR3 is TGCGCCAGCAGCCAAGTTCTAGAAGGAGAGACCCAGTACTTC.

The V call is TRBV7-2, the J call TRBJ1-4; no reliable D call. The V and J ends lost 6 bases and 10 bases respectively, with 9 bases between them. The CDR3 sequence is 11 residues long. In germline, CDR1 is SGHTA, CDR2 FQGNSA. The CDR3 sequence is CASRNSGKLFF. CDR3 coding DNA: TGTGCCAGCAGAAATAGCGGAAAACTGTTTTTT.

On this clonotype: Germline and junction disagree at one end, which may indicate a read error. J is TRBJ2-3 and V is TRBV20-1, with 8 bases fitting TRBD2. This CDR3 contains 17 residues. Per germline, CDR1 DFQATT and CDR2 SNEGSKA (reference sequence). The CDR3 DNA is TGCAGTGCTAGAGATTCATCTGGCGGGAGGACCACAGATACGCGGTATTTT. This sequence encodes CSARDSSGGRTTDTRYF.

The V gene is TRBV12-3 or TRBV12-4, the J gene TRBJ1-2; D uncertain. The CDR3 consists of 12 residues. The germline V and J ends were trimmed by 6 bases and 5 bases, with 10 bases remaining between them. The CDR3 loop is CASSPNRYGYTF. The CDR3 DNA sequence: TGTGCCAGCAGCCCCAACCGTTATGGCTACACCTTC.

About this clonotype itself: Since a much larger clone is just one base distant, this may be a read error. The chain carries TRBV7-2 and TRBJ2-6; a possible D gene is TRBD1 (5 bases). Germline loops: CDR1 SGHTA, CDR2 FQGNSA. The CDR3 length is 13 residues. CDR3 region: CASSLVGANALTF. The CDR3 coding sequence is TGTGCCAGCAGCTTAGTTGGGGCCAACGCCCTGACTTTC.

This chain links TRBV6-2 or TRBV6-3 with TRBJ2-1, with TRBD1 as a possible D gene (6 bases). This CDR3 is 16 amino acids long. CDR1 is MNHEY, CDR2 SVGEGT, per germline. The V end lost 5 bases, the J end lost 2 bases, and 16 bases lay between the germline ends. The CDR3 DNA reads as TGTGCCAGCAGTATTTACAGGGTATCCCCCTACAATGAGCAGTTCTTC. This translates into CASSIYRVSPYNEQFF.

The CDR3: CASSLRTVSLKLFF. The CDR3 DNA sequence: TGTGCCAGCAGTTTGAGGACAGTATCCCTTAAACTGTTTTTT. This rearrangement joins TRBV12-3 or TRBV12-4 to TRBJ1-4; D is perhaps TRBD1 (6 bases). The CDR3 is 14 amino acids. V dropped 3 bases and J dropped 11 bases, with 16 bases sitting between them.

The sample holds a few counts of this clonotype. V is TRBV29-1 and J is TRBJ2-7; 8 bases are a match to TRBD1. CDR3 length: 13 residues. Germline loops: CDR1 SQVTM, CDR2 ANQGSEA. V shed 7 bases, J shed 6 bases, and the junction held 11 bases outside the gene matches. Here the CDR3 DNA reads TGCAGCGGAAATACCGGGACAGGAACCGAGCAGTACTTC. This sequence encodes CSGNTGTGTEQYF.

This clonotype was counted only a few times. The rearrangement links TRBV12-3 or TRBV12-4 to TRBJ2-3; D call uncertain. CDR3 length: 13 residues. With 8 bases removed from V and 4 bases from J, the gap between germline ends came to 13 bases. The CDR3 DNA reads TGTGCCAGCGCTTCCGCGCCGCCAGATACGCAGTATTTT. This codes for CASASAPPDTQYF.

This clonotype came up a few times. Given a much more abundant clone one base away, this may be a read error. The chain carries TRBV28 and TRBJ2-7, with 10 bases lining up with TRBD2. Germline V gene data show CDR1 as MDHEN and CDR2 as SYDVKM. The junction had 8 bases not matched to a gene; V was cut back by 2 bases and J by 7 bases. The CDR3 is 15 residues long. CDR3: CASSLLAGESNEQYF. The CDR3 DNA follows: TGTGCCAGCAGTTTACTAGCGGGAGAGAGCAATGAGCAGTACTTC.

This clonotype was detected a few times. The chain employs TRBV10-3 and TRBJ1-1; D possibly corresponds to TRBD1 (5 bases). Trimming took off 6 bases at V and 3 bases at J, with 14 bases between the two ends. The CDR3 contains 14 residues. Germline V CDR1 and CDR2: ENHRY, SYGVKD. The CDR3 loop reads CAIRTEGYDTEAFF. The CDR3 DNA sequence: TGTGCCATCAGGACAGAAGGTTACGACACTGAAGCTTTCTTT.

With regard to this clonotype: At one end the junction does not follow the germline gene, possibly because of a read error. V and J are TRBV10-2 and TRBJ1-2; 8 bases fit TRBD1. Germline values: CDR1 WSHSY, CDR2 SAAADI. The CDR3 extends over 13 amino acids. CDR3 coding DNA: TGCGCCCGCAGCCCGACAGGGGACTATGGCTACACCTTC. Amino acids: CARSPTGDYGYTF.

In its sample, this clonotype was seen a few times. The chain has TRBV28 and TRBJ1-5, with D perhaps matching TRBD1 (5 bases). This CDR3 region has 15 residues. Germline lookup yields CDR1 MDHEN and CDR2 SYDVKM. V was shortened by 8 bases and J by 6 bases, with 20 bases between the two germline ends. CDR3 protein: CASVGDGAMSQPQHF. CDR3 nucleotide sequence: TGTGCCAGCGTTGGGGACGGGGCAATGAGTCAGCCCCAGCATTTT. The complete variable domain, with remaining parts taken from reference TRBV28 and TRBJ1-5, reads DVKVTQSSRYLVKRTGEKVFLECVQDMDHENMFWYRQDPGLGLRLIYFSYDVKMKEKGDIPEGYSVSREKKERFSLILESASTNQTSMYLCASVGDGAMSQPQHFGDGTRLSIL.

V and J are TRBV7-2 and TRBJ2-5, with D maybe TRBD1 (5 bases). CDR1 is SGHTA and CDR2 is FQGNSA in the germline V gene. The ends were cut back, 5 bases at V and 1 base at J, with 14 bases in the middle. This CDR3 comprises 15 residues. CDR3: CASSPDTALQETQYF. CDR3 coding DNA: TGTGCCAGCAGCCCGGACACAGCCCTCCAAGAGACCCAGTACTTC.

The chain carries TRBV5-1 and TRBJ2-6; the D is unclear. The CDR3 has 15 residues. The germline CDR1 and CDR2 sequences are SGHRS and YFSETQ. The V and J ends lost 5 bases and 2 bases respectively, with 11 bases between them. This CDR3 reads CASSLKGPGANVLTF. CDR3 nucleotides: TGCGCCAGCAGTTTAAAGGGTCCTGGGGCCAACGTCCTGACTTTC.

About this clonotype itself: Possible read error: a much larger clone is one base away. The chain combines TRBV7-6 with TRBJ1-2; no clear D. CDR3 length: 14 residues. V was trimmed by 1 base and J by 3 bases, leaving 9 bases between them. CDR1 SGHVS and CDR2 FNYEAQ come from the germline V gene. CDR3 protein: CASSLDTADYGYTF. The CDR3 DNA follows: TGTGCCAGCAGCTTAGATACGGCAGACTATGGCTACACCTTC. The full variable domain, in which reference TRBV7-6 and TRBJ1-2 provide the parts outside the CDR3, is GAGVSQSPRYKVTKRGQDVALRCDPISGHVSLYWYRQALGQGPEFLTYFNYEAQQDKSGLPNDRFSAERPEGSISTLTIQRTEQRDSAMYRCASSLDTADYGYTFGSGTRLTVV.

The CDR3 reads CASSPLGTGEQYF. The CDR3 nucleotides read TGCGCCAGCAGCCCACTAGGGACGGGCGAGCAGTACTTC. The chain combines TRBV4-1 with TRBJ2-7, with D perhaps assigned TRBD1 or TRBD2 (5 bases each). V lost 4 bases to trimming and J lost 6 bases, with 13 bases between them. Germline CDR1 and CDR2: MGHRA and YSYEKL. CDR3 size: 13 residues.

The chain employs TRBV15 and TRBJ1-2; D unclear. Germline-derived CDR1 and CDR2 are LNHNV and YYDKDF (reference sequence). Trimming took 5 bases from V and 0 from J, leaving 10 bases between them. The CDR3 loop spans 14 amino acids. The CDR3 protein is CATSRKKANYGYTF. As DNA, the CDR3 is TGTGCCACCAGCCGAAAAAAGGCTAACTATGGCTACACCTTC.

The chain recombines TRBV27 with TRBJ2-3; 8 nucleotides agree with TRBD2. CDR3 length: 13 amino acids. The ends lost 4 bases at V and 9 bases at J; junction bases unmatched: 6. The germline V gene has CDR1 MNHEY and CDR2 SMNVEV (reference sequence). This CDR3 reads CASSSLAGTTQYF. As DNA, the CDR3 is TGTGCCAGCAGTTCGTTAGCGGGGACCACGCAGTATTTT.

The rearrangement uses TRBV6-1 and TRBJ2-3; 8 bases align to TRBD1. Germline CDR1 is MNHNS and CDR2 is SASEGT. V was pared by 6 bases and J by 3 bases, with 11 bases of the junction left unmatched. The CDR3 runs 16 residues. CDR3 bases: TGTGCCAGCAGAGTAATACAGGGGGTTTGGACAGATACGCAGTATTTT. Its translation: CASRVIQGVWTDTQYF.

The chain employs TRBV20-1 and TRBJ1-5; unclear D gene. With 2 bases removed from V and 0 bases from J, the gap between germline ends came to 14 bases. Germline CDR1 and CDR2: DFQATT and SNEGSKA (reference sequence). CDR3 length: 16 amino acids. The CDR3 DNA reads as TGCAGTGCTAGACACCGAGGACCATATAGCAATCAGCCCCAGCATTTT. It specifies CSARHRGPYSNQPQHF.

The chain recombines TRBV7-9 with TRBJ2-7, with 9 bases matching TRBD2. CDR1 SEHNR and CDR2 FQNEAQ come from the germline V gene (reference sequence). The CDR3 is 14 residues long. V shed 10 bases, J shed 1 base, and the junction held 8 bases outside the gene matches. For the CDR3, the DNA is TGTGCCAACAGTTTTAGCGGGAGATCCTACGAGCAGTACTTC. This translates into CANSFSGRSYEQYF.

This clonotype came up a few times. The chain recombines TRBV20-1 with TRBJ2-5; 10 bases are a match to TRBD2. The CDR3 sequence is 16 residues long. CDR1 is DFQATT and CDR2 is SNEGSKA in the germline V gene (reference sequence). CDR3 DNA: TGCACCGTGAGGCTGGCTAGCGGGAGAAGGGGAGAGACCCAGTACTTC. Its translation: CTVRLASGRRGETQYF.

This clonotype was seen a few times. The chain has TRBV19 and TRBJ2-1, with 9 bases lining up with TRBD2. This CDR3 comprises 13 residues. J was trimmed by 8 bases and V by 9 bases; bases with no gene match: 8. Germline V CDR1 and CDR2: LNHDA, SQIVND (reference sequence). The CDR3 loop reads CARDSGGEDEQFF. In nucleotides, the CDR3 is TGTGCCAGAGATAGCGGGGGCGAGGATGAGCAGTTCTTC.